Listed here are 7 T cell receptor beta chains from one sample, sequenced in a study of CD8 T cells in Susac syndrome. It was with random hexamers that roughly 0.5 to 1 ug RNA was reverse transcribed. One entry per CDR3 protein results from TCRdb running MiXCR on the immunoSEQ multiplex PCR reads. The table has fewer than 150,000 distinct CDR3 sequences, around 94% seen once. Sequences were obtained from CD8+ T cells from PBMCs. All receptors derive from a human donor in good health.

Remarks on this clonotype: Mismatch with germline at one junction end may stem from a read error. The chain uses TRBV29-1 and TRBJ2-6; D may be TRBD2 (5 bases). This CDR3 comprises 17 residues. Germline V CDR1 and CDR2: SQVTM, ANQGSEA. CDR3 sequence (DNA): TGCAACGTTGAGCGGTACCCACAGAACTCTGGGGCCAACGTCCTGACTTTC. It encodes CNVERYPQNSGANVLTF.

V and J are TRBV29-1 and TRBJ2-2; the D is unclear. The V gene lost 3 bases and the J gene lost 5 bases, with 4 bases spanning the gap. The CDR3 has 11 amino acids. The V gene's germline CDR1 is SQVTM and CDR2 ANQGSEA. The CDR3, as DNA: TGCAGCGTTGACAGTACCGGGGAGCTGTTTTTT. This sequence encodes CSVDSTGELFF.

The chain joins TRBV3-1 to TRBJ2-7; 15 bases line up with TRBD2. V gave up 0 bases and J gave up 4 bases; unmatched junction bases: 10. Germline-derived CDR1 and CDR2 are LGHDT and YNNKEL (reference sequence). This CDR3 is built from 19 residues. CDR3 residues: CASSQDWTSGRARLYEQYF. The CDR3 DNA is TGTGCCAGCAGCCAAGATTGGACTAGCGGGAGGGCCCGGTTGTACGAGCAGTACTTC.

The chain employs TRBV12-3 or TRBV12-4 and TRBJ2-4; D is unclear. The CDR3 contains 15 residues. Trimming removed 0 bases at V and 0 bases at J, with 6 bases between. CDR3 sequence (DNA): TGTGCCAGCAGTTTAGCGCGGCTAGCCAAAAACATTCAGTACTTC. Its protein is CASSLARLAKNIQYF.

The genes are TRBV6-5 and TRBJ1-5; possibly TRBD1 for D (6 bases). CDR3 length equals 14 residues. The V gene's germline CDR1 is MNHEY and CDR2 SVGAGI. Deletions cut 5 bases from V and 3 bases from J, with 11 bases between. The CDR3 reads CASSPRGFNQPQHF. The CDR3 nucleotides read TGTGCCAGCAGTCCCAGGGGTTTCAATCAGCCCCAGCATTTT.

The chain is built from TRBV29-1 and TRBJ2-1, with D perhaps assigned TRBD1 or TRBD2 (5 bases each). V gave up 7 bases and J gave up 7 bases, with 17 bases separating them. Germline values: CDR1 SQVTM, CDR2 ANQGSEA. The CDR3 contains 13 residues. The CDR3 region is CSGDGESRNEQFF. In nucleotides, the CDR3 is TGCAGCGGGGACGGTGAATCAAGGAATGAGCAGTTCTTC.

This clonotype appeared once. The chain employs TRBV25-1 and TRBJ2-7; D unclear. With 4 bases removed from V and 6 bases from J, the gap between germline ends came to 10 bases. Germline lookup yields CDR1 MGHDK and CDR2 SYGVNS. This CDR3 is 12 amino acids long. CDR3 region: CASSVNGREQYF. The CDR3 DNA sequence: TGTGCCAGCAGTGTCAACGGTCGCGAGCAGTACTTC.